This TCR beta chain was identified during a study of blood T cells in healthy people across ages. Together with a sample-barcoded 5' primer, a J-beta primer mix was included in a second PCR lasting roughly 6 to 12 cycles. Carrying 12 random nucleotides, a template-switch adaptor labeled each individual cDNA molecule. TCRdb re-called the 5' RACE reads with MiXCR, one entry per CDR3 protein. The sample contains hundreds of thousands of distinct CDR3 sequences, about 56% of which appear only once. The CDR3 loop spans 14 amino acids. The V gene's germline CDR1 is MNHEY and CDR2 SVGEGT. General observations from the study: Strong correlation existed between TCR beta diversity and naive T cell percentage.

Of note for this clonotype: Its target is not known. One end of the junction varies from germline; a read error may be responsible.

The TCR comes from a man between 40 and 49 years old in good health. The rearrangement links TRBV6-2 or TRBV6-3 to TRBJ1-2; D is ambiguous. Material: blood. The CDR3 bases are TGTACCAGCAGTTACTCGACGGGGTATAATGGCTACACCTTC. Translating it yields CTSSYSTGYNGYTF.